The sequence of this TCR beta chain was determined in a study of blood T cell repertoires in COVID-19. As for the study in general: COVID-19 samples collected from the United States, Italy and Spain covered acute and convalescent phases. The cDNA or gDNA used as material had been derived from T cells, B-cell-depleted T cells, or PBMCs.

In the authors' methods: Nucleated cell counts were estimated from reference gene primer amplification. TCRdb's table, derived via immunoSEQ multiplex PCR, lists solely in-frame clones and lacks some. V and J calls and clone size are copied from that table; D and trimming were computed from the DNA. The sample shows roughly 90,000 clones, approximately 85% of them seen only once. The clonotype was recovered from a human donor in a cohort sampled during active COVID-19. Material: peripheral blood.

Written as DNA, the CDR3 is TGCAGCGTTCGGGGGGGAGAGGTGGATACGCAGTATTTT. This translates into CSVRGGEVDTQYF. The chain combines TRBV29-1 with TRBJ2-3, with 8 bases fitting TRBD2. V was pared by 5 bases and J by 6 bases, with 7 bases of the junction left unmatched. Germline CDR1 reads SQVTM; CDR2 reads ANQGSEA. The CDR3 totals 13 residues.